Listed here are 31 T cell receptor beta chains from one sample, sequenced in a study of shared clonotypes between healthy human individuals. Here immunoSEQ multiplex PCR was the method, and the copy in TCRdb shows in-frame clones only, minus some. The sample lists around 700,000 clones; approximately 75% were seen once. The sample was memory CD4+ T cells sorted from blood. Specified subset: CD45RA-negative fraction. These receptors were obtained from a woman in her thirties in good health.

This sequence joins TRBV27 and TRBJ2-5, with TRBD1 matching over 7 bases. The germline CDR1 and CDR2 sequences are MNHEY and SMNVEV (reference sequence). V shed 7 bases and J 5 bases; nucleotides not matched to a gene: 13. The CDR3 covers 15 residues. The CDR3 spells CASNRIQGRRETQYF. The CDR3 DNA reads TGTGCCAGCAACCGGATACAGGGGAGAAGGGAGACCCAGTACTTC.

For the CDR3, the DNA is TGTGCCAGCAGCCTAGTACTCGGGGGGACGAGCTCCTACAATGAGCAGTTCTTC. Translated, it gives CASSLVLGGTSSYNEQFF. The chain recombines TRBV16 with TRBJ2-1, with TRBD2 identical over 7 bases. Germline V gene sequence: CDR1 KGHSY, CDR2 FQNENV. Trimming removed 4 bases from V and 0 bases from J; junction bases left unmatched: 12. The CDR3 is 18 residues long.

Turning to this clone: The identical CDR3 is also encoded by other nucleotide sequences in the sample. The rearrangement uses TRBV27 and TRBJ1-5; D unresolved. V lost 1 base, J lost 5 bases, and 9 bases lay in between. CDR1 and CDR2 (germline): MNHEY, SMNVEV (reference sequence). This CDR3 contains 14 residues. CDR3: CASSLYGGDQPQHF. CDR3 in DNA: TGTGCCAGCAGTTTATATGGAGGTGATCAGCCCCAGCATTTT.

This chain links TRBV19 with TRBJ2-1; possible D gene TRBD1, 7 bases. In germline, CDR1 is LNHDA, CDR2 SQIVND (reference sequence). The V end was cut by 10 bases, the J end by 6 bases, with 22 bases between. The CDR3 is made up of 15 amino acids. DNA for the CDR3: TGTGCCACCGAAACAGGGGCAGGACTAAGCAATGAGCAGTTCTTC. Protein sequence: CATETGAGLSNEQFF.

The chain uses TRBV5-1 and TRBJ1-1; 7 nucleotides line up with TRBD1. This CDR3 has 16 amino acids. Germline loops: CDR1 SGHRS, CDR2 YFSETQ. V shed 4 bases and J 0 bases; nucleotides not matched to a gene: 9. The CDR3: CASSIQTGIMNTEAFF. The CDR3 nucleotides read TGCGCCAGCAGCATACAGACAGGGATAATGAACACTGAAGCTTTCTTT. Full variable domain (missing parts from reference TRBV5-1 and TRBJ1-1): KAGVTQTPRYLIKTRGQQVTLSCSPISGHRSVSWYQQTPGQGLQFLFEYFSETQRNKGNFPGRFSGRQFSNSRSEMNVSTLELGDSALYLCASSIQTGIMNTEAFFGQGTRLTVV.

The V call is TRBV15, the J call TRBJ2-3; D not certain. The CDR3 extends over 16 amino acids. Germline V gene data show CDR1 as LNHNV and CDR2 as YYDKDF (reference sequence). V was clipped by 1 base and J by 5 bases, with 16 bases between them. CDR3 sequence (DNA): TGTGCCACCAGCAGAGGAGTTGGGCTAGGTGGAGATACGCAGTATTTT. It encodes CATSRGVGLGGDTQYF.

The V gene is TRBV5-6, the J gene TRBJ1-1; D remains unclear. The length of the CDR3 is 13 residues. Trimming removed 1 base at V and 12 bases at J, with 16 bases between. The V gene's germline CDR1 is SGHDT and CDR2 YYEEEE. The CDR3: CASSLRAEENTFF. CDR3 nucleotide sequence: TGTGCCAGCAGCTTGCGGGCCGAGGAGAACACTTTCTTT.

This chain joins TRBV2 and TRBJ2-1, with 7 bases matching TRBD2. CDR3 length: 13 amino acids. Trimming at V came to 10 bases and at J to 8 bases, leaving 11 bases not matched to a gene. Germline values: CDR1 SNHLY, CDR2 FYNNEI. CDR3 bases: TGTGCCATCGCGGTAGCGGGTGAATATGAGCAGTTCTTC. It is translated as CAIAVAGEYEQFF.

The rearrangement links TRBV29-1 to TRBJ2-5, with D maybe TRBD2 (6 bases). CDR1 is SQVTM and CDR2 is ANQGSEA in the germline V gene. Trimming left V 7 bases short and J 4 bases short, with 16 bases between. The CDR3 extends over 13 amino acids. The CDR3 DNA reads TGCAGCGGCCGGGGGTGGGGCGGAGAGACCCAGTACTTC. This encodes CSGRGWGGETQYF.

The V and J genes are TRBV9 and TRBJ2-2, with TRBD2 matching 7 bases. The trim removed 0 bases at V and 6 bases at J, leaving 11 bases unmatched. CDR1 is SGDLS and CDR2 is YYNGEE in the germline V gene. This CDR3 contains 17 residues. CDR3 nucleotide sequence: TGTGCCAGCAGCGTAGATTGGCGGGAGATCCCCCCCGGGGAGCTGTTTTTT. Translating it yields CASSVDWREIPPGELFF. Variable domain in full (rest from reference TRBV9 and TRBJ2-2): DSGVTQTPKHLITATGQRVTLRCSPRSGDLSVYWYQQSLDQGLQFLIQYYNGEERAKGNILERFSAQQFPDLHSELNLSSLELGDSALYFCASSVDWREIPPGELFFGEGSRLTVL.

J is TRBJ2-5 and V is TRBV14, with D possibly being TRBD2 (6 bases). The CDR3 is made up of 14 amino acids. Looked up from germline, CDR1 is SGHDN and CDR2 is FVKESK. V shed 4 bases and J shed 5 bases, with 14 bases lying between them. The CDR3 nucleotides are TGTGCCAGCAGCCGCAGTAGAAGCGGGGAGACCCAGTACTTC. Translating it yields CASSRSRSGETQYF.

The rearrangement joins TRBV11-2 to TRBJ2-7, with 7 positions matching TRBD1. V lost 2 bases and J lost 0; bases outside the gene matches: 4. Germline CDR1 and CDR2: SGHAT and FQNNGV. The CDR3 covers 15 residues. CDR3 region: CASSLTGTASYEQYF. Written as DNA, the CDR3 is TGTGCCAGCAGCTTAACCGGGACAGCCTCCTACGAGCAGTACTTC.

V and J are TRBV4-1 and TRBJ1-1, with TRBD1 identical over 8 bases. V was clipped by 4 bases and J by 2 bases; unmatched bases: 3. CDR3 length equals 14 residues. CDR1 and CDR2 from the germline V gene are MGHRA and YSYEKL. CDR3 sequence reads: CASSRQGSNTEAFF. The CDR3 nucleotides are TGCGCCAGCAGCCGACAGGGGTCTAACACTGAAGCTTTCTTT.

As for this clone: A read error is the likely source, as a far larger clone sits one nucleotide away. The chain combines TRBV11-2 with TRBJ2-5; D is unresolved. Trimming left V 4 bases short and J 5 bases short, with 2 bases between. Germline-derived CDR1 and CDR2 are SGHAT and FQNNGV. This CDR3 comprises 10 residues. CDR3 sequence reads: CASSSETQYF. CDR3 DNA sequence: TGTGCCAGCAGCTCGGAGACCCAGTACTTC.

The V call is TRBV19, the J call TRBJ2-7; 9 nucleotides align to TRBD1. CDR3 length: 13 amino acids. V was clipped by 7 bases and J by 3 bases; unmatched bases: 4. Germline V CDR1 and CDR2: LNHDA, SQIVND (reference sequence). CDR3 DNA sequence: TGTGCCAGTAAGGTGACAGGGGGCTACGAGCAGTACTTC. Translating it yields CASKVTGGYEQYF.

The chain carries TRBV11-1 and TRBJ2-2; 8 bases map to TRBD2. Germline V gene data show CDR1 as SGHAT and CDR2 as FQDESV (reference sequence). The CDR3 covers 17 residues. Trimming at V came to 3 bases and at J to 0 bases, leaving 6 bases not matched to a gene. CDR3 coding DNA: TGTGCCAGCAGCTTGATGGCGGGAGGCGCGAACACCGGGGAGCTGTTTTTT. Translation gives CASSLMAGGANTGELFF.

The chain couples TRBV4-1 to TRBJ2-7, with TRBD2 identical over 9 bases. This CDR3 has 15 residues. The V gene end was trimmed by 4 bases and the J gene end by 3 bases; junction bases not matched to a gene: 7. CDR1 and CDR2 from the germline V gene are MGHRA and YSYEKL. DNA of the CDR3: TGCGCCAGCAGCCCCCAAGTAGCGGGAGTCTACGAGCAGTACTTC. Translation: CASSPQVAGVYEQYF.

In this sample, this clone turned up a few times. V is TRBV6-1 and J is TRBJ1-5, with D tentatively TRBD1 (5 bases). Between the trimmed V and J ends, which lost 4 bases and 0 bases, there was a span of 16 bases. Germline CDR1 reads MNHNS; CDR2 reads SASEGT. The CDR3 consists of 17 residues. CDR3 protein: CASSGRLGLTSNQPQHF. CDR3 DNA: TGTGCCAGCAGTGGGAGGTTGGGACTGACTAGCAATCAGCCCCAGCATTTT.

The chain employs TRBV5-1 and TRBJ2-4; 11 positions match TRBD1. V lost 3 bases to trimming and J lost 3 bases; unmatched junction nucleotides: 5. The CDR3 runs 16 residues. CDR1 SGHRS and CDR2 YFSETQ come from the germline V gene. The CDR3 DNA is TGCGCCAGCAGCTGGGGACAGGGGGTCGTCAAAAACATTCAGTACTTC. Translation: CASSWGQGVVKNIQYF.

In nucleotides, the CDR3 is TGTGCCAGCAGCGTAGTTGCGGGAACCACAGATACGCAGTATTTT. Its protein is CASSVVAGTTDTQYF. The V gene is TRBV9, the J gene TRBJ2-3, with D possibly TRBD2 on 6 matching bases. The CDR3 is 15 amino acids. Germline V gives CDR1 SGDLS, CDR2 YYNGEE. Deletions cut 0 bases from V and 2 bases from J, with 10 bases between.

The table lists this clone with a count of one. This sequence joins TRBV28 and TRBJ2-7; D uncertain. The CDR3 runs to 13 residues. Germline V CDR1 and CDR2: MDHEN, SYDVKM. V lost 6 bases and J 2 bases, leaving 11 bases between the germline ends. The chain's CDR3 is CASRESSTYEQYF. The CDR3 nucleotides read TGTGCCAGCAGAGAATCCAGTACCTACGAGCAGTACTTC. Based on the CDR3 plus reference TRBV28 and TRBJ2-7, the full variable domain is DVKVTQSSRYLVKRTGEKVFLECVQDMDHENMFWYRQDPGLGLRLIYFSYDVKMKEKGDIPEGYSVSREKKERFSLILESASTNQTSMYLCASRESSTYEQYFGPGTRLTVT.

The CDR3 protein is CASTQGRGAFF. CDR3 in DNA: TGCGCCAGCACACAGGGGCGAGGAGCTTTCTTT. The rearrangement links TRBV23-1 to TRBJ1-1, with 7 bases identical to TRBD1. TRBV23-1 is recorded as an ORF, its role being uncertain. The length of the CDR3 is 11 residues. With V trimmed by 7 bases and J by 10 bases, 6 bases remained unmatched.

The chain recombines TRBV10-3 with TRBJ2-1; D call uncertain. Trimming cost V 3 bases and J 2 bases, with 11 bases left between them. Germline V gene sequence: CDR1 ENHRY, CDR2 SYGVKD. This CDR3 comprises 15 residues. CDR3 loop: CAISDSQNTYNEQFF. As DNA, the CDR3 is TGTGCCATCAGTGACAGTCAGAACACCTACAATGAGCAGTTCTTC.

This clone was observed a handful of times. The chain carries TRBV28 and TRBJ2-7; weak D call: TRBD2 (7 bases). Germline CDR1 and CDR2: MDHEN and SYDVKM. The CDR3 covers 14 residues. The V end was cut by 6 bases, the J end by 7 bases, with 19 bases between. The CDR3 DNA is TGTGCCAGCAGATCGGGAGAGGGGGGAGGGGAGCAGTACTTC. This translates into CASRSGEGGGEQYF.

This clone was counted a few times. V usage is TRBV2 and J usage is TRBJ2-2; 7 bases agree with TRBD1. The ends lost 6 bases at V and 6 bases at J; junction bases unmatched: 10. Germline loops: CDR1 SNHLY, CDR2 FYNNEI. CDR3 length equals 15 residues. The CDR3 DNA follows: TGTGCCAGCAGGTTAACCGGACAGGCCCCCGGGGAGCTGTTTTTT. The encoded protein is CASRLTGQAPGELFF.

This rearrangement joins TRBV7-8 to TRBJ2-7; D not resolved. The germline V gene has CDR1 SGHVS and CDR2 FQNEAQ. V lost 3 bases and J 3 bases, leaving 21 bases between the germline ends. The CDR3 is 17 amino acids. CDR3 region: CASSFQKTPGVGYEQYF. The CDR3 DNA follows: TGTGCCAGCAGCTTCCAGAAAACTCCTGGGGTTGGCTACGAGCAGTACTTC.

Note on this clone: The sample contains more than one DNA sequence encoding this CDR3. The rearrangement joins TRBV11-2 to TRBJ2-5; D is unresolved. CDR1 is SGHAT, CDR2 FQNNGV, per germline. CDR3 size: 14 residues. The V end was cut by 1 base, the J end by 1 base, with 7 bases between. This CDR3 reads CASSLGAGQETQYF. Written as DNA, the CDR3 is TGTGCCAGCAGCTTAGGGGCAGGCCAAGAGACCCAGTACTTC.

V and J are TRBV5-1 and TRBJ2-7; 8 nucleotides line up with TRBD1. The CDR3 has 16 residues. V lost 4 bases to trimming and J lost 0 bases; unmatched junction nucleotides: 9. The V gene's germline CDR1 is SGHRS and CDR2 YFSETQ. The CDR3 DNA reads TGCGCCAGCAGCAGAGGACAGGGCCCCCCCTCCTACGAGCAGTACTTC. Protein sequence: CASSRGQGPPSYEQYF.

This clone turned up a few times. The chain combines TRBV5-1 with TRBJ1-1, with a possible D match to TRBD1 (6 bases). Germline V gene lookup returns CDR1 SGHRS and CDR2 YFSETQ. CDR3 length equals 14 residues. V shed 4 bases and J shed 1 base, with 11 bases lying between them. CDR3 amino acids: CASSADSQNTEAFF. CDR3 in DNA: TGCGCCAGCAGCGCGGACAGCCAGAACACTGAAGCTTTCTTT.

J is TRBJ2-7 and V is TRBV10-3; D is possibly TRBD1 (5 bases). V was cut by 6 bases and J by 3 bases, with 12 bases left in between. The CDR3 is 13 amino acids. Germline V gene sequence: CDR1 ENHRY, CDR2 SYGVKD. The CDR3 DNA sequence: TGTGCCATCAGCGGTAAGGGGCGCTACGAGCAGTACTTC. This encodes CAISGKGRYEQYF.

This sequence joins TRBV18 and TRBJ2-2, with D possibly TRBD2 on 5 matching bases. Germline lookup yields CDR1 KGHSH and CDR2 LQKENI. Trimming cost V 2 bases and J 0 bases, with 13 bases left between them. CDR3 length equals 17 residues. This CDR3 is CASSPAGWTANTGELFF. The CDR3 DNA reads as TGTGCCAGCTCACCAGCCGGTTGGACTGCGAACACCGGGGAGCTGTTTTTT. The whole variable domain, remainder taken from reference TRBV18 and TRBJ2-2, is NAGVMQNPRHLVRRRGQEARLRCSPMKGHSHVYWYRQLPEEGLKFMVYLQKENIIDESGMPKERFSAEFPKEGPSILRIQQVVRGDSAAYFCASSPAGWTANTGELFFGEGSRLTVL.